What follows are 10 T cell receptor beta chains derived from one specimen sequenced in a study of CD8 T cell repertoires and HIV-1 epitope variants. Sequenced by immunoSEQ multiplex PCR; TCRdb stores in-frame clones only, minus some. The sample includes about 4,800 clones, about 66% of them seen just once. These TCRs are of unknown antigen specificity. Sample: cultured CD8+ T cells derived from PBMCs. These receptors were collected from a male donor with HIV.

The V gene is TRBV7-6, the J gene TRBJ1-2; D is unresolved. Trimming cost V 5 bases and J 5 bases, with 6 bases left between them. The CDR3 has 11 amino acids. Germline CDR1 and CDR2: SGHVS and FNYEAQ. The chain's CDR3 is CASSPEYGYTF. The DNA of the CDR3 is TGTGCCAGCAGCCCAGAATATGGCTACACCTTC.

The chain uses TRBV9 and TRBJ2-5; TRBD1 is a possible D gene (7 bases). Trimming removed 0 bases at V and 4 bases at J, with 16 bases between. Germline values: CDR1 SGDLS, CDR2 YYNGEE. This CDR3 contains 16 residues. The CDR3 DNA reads TGTGCCAGCAGCGTAGGAGGAGGGGGCGAGGGAGAGACCCAGTACTTC. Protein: CASSVGGGGEGETQYF.

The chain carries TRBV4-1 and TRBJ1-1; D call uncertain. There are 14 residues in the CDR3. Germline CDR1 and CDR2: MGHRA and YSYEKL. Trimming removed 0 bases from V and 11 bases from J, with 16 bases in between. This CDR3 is CASSQESGWVQAFF. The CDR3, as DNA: TGCGCCAGCAGCCAAGAATCGGGGTGGGTTCAGGCTTTCTTT.

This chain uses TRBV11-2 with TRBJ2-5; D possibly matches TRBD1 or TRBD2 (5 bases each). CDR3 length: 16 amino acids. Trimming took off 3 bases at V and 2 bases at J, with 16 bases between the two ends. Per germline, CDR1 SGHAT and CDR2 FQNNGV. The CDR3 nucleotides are TGTGCCAGCAGCTTGACCCGGGACCGAATGCAAGAGACCCAGTACTTC. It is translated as CASSLTRDRMQETQYF.

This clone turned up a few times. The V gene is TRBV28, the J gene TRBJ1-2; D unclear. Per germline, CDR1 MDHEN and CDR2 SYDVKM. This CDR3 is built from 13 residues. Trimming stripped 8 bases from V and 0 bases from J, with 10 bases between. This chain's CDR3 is CASSASANYGYTF. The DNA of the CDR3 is TGTGCCAGCTCGGCCTCAGCTAACTATGGCTACACCTTC.

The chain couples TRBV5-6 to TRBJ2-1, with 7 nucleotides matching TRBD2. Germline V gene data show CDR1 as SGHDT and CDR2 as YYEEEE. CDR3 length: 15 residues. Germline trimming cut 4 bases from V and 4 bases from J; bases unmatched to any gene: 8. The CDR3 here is CASSPGSGPYNEQFF. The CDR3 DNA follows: TGTGCCAGCAGCCCGGGTAGCGGGCCGTACAATGAGCAGTTCTTC.

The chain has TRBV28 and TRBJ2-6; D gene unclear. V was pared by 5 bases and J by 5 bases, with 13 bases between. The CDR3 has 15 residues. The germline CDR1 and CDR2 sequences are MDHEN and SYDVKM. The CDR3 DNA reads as TGTGCCAGCAGTCTGAACTTAGATCGGGCCAACGTCCTGACTTTC. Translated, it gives CASSLNLDRANVLTF.

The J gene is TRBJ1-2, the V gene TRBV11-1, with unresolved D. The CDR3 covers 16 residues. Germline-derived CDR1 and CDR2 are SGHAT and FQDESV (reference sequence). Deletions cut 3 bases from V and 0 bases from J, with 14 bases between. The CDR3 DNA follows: TGTGCCAGCAGCTTCTCCGACGCAAATGCTAACTATGGCTACACCTTC. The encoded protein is CASSFSDANANYGYTF. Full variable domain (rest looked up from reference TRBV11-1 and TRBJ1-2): EAEVAQSPRYKITEKSQAVAFWCDPISGHATLYWYRQILGQGPELLVQFQDESVVDDSQLPKDRFSAERLKGVDSTLKIQPAELGDSAMYLCASSFSDANANYGYTFGSGTRLTVV.

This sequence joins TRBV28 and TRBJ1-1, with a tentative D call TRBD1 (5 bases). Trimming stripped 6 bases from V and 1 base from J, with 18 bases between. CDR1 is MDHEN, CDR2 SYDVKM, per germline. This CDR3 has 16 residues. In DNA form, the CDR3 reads TGTGCCAGCAGACCAGAACCAGGGCGGAAGAACACTGAAGCTTTCTTT. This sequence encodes CASRPEPGRKNTEAFF.

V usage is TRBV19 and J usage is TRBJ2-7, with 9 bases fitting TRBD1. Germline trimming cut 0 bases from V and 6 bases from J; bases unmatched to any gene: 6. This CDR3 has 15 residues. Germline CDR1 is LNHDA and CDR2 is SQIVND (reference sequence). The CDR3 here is CASSIDGTGFGEQYF. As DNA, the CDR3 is TGTGCCAGTAGTATAGATGGGACAGGGTTTGGCGAGCAGTACTTC. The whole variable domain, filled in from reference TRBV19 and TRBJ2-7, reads DGGITQSPKYLFRKEGQNVTLSCEQNLNHDAMYWYRQDPGQGLRLIYYSQIVNDFQKGDIAEGYSVSREKKESFPLTVTSAQKNPTAFYLCASSIDGTGFGEQYFGPGTRLTVT.